The 27 T cell receptor beta chains listed next were all sequenced from one sample in a study of T-cell reconstitution after alpha-beta-depleted transplantation in children. Preparing the TCRbeta library involved the use of unique molecular identifiers. From the PCR reads, TCRdb called clonotypes with MiXCR, one entry per CDR3 protein. The profile covers hundreds of thousands of distinct CDR3 sequences, with roughly 14% appearing a single time and around 0.79% taken by the ten largest. The source material was PBMCs, sampled before TCRalphabeta/CD19-depleted stem cell transplant. Receptors were obtained from a girl aged 2 to 9 with congenital amegakaryocytic thrombocytopenia, due to receive a stem cell transplant.

The rearrangement links TRBV3-1 to TRBJ2-7; 7 nucleotides line up with TRBD1. The CDR3 covers 15 residues. Germline V lookup: CDR1 LGHDT, CDR2 YNNKEL (reference sequence). The trim removed 3 bases at V and 4 bases at J, leaving 9 bases unmatched. CDR3 amino acids: CASSHPGTASYEQYF. The CDR3 coding sequence is TGTGCCAGCAGCCACCCCGGGACAGCCTCATACGAGCAGTACTTC.

The chain employs TRBV20-1 and TRBJ2-5, with a weak D call TRBD1 (6 bases). Looked up from germline, CDR1 is DFQATT and CDR2 is SNEGSKA (reference sequence). The CDR3 is 15 amino acids. The ends were cut back, 3 bases at V and 1 base at J, with 15 bases in the middle. The CDR3 region has the DNA TGCAGTGCTAGGGGGGCCAAAAATCCCCAAGAGACCCAGTACTTC. It is translated as CSARGAKNPQETQYF.

The rearrangement links TRBV5-1 to TRBJ2-2; TRBD2 matches at 9 bases. The CDR3 consists of 16 residues. V was pared by 4 bases and J by 6 bases, with 10 bases of the junction left unmatched. Germline CDR1 is SGHRS and CDR2 is YFSETQ. CDR3 coding DNA: TGCGCCAGCAGCCCCGGACTAGCGCTCAAGCCCGGGGAGCTGTTTTTT. It yields the protein CASSPGLALKPGELFF.

This clonotype was counted between two and nine times. This chain links TRBV28 with TRBJ2-4, with 8 bases fitting TRBD2. V lost 3 bases, J lost 5 bases, and 6 bases stayed unmatched. This CDR3 region has 15 residues. Germline V gene lookup returns CDR1 MDHEN and CDR2 SYDVKM. CDR3 sequence reads: CASSFGGERQNIQYF. In DNA, the CDR3 is TGTGCCAGCAGTTTCGGGGGGGAGAGACAAAACATTCAGTACTTC.

The chain recombines TRBV20-1 with TRBJ2-1; D call uncertain. Trimming left V 3 bases short and J 5 bases short, with 20 bases between. CDR1 is DFQATT and CDR2 is SNEGSKA in the germline V gene (reference sequence). The CDR3 is made up of 16 amino acids. The DNA of the CDR3 is TGCAGTGCTAGTTTCCGGGCCCCACGGATTCACAATGAGCAGTTCTTC. Its translation: CSASFRAPRIHNEQFF.

This clonotype was seen ten or more times. V usage is TRBV12-3 or TRBV12-4 and J usage is TRBJ1-1; TRBD1 matches at 9 bases. This CDR3 is 14 amino acids long. V lost 8 bases and J lost 4; bases outside the gene matches: 8. In DNA form, the CDR3 reads TGTGCCAGCCATACCTGGACAGGGGTCACTGAAGCTTTCTTT. It codes for CASHTWTGVTEAFF.

This clonotype was recorded many times. V gene TRBV6-5 combines with J gene TRBJ1-3; no definite D call. V gave up 0 bases and J gave up 5 bases, with 8 bases separating them. The CDR3 contains 14 residues. Germline V gene data show CDR1 as MNHEY and CDR2 as SVGAGI. The CDR3 DNA sequence: TGTGCCAGCAGTTACTCGGTCCAGCGAAACACCATATATTTT. Translating it yields CASSYSVQRNTIYF.

The J gene is TRBJ1-1, the V gene TRBV20-1; the D is unclear. Per the germline V gene, CDR1 is DFQATT and CDR2 is SNEGSKA (reference sequence). This CDR3 is built from 12 residues. Trimming left V 4 bases short and J 3 bases short, with 9 bases between. CDR3 nucleotide sequence: TGCAGTGCTATGAAGTGGGACACTGAAGCTTTCTTT. This translates into CSAMKWDTEAFF.

This chain uses TRBV29-1 with TRBJ2-1, with 7 bases identical to TRBD1. The germline gives CDR1 SQVTM, CDR2 ANQGSEA. Unmatched junction bases numbered 11, after V lost 6 bases and J lost 15 bases. This CDR3 spans 11 amino acids. The CDR3 DNA follows: TGCAGCGTGACACGGGACAGAAGTCCGTTCTTC. It yields the protein CSVTRDRSPFF.

The sample holds many counts of this clonotype. This chain connects TRBV6-1 to TRBJ1-1; TRBD1 might be the D (5 bases). The CDR3 extends over 17 amino acids. Trimming stripped 5 bases from V and 1 base from J, with 20 bases between. The germline V gene encodes CDR1 MNHNS and CDR2 SASEGT. This CDR3 reads CASSLPPRRGANTEAFF. The DNA for the CDR3 is TGTGCCAGCAGTCTGCCCCCCCGTCGCGGGGCGAACACTGAAGCTTTCTTT.

At least ten counts were recorded for this clonotype. This chain links TRBV10-2 with TRBJ2-7, with TRBD2 matching 11 bases. The germline gives CDR1 WSHSY, CDR2 SAAADI. The CDR3 spans 14 residues. V was pared by 10 bases and J by 3 bases, with 8 bases of the junction left unmatched. CDR3 protein: CATVPGLAVYEQYF. The DNA for the CDR3 is TGCGCCACCGTACCGGGACTAGCGGTCTACGAGCAGTACTTC.

This clonotype was recorded a few times. The chain employs TRBV3-1 and TRBJ1-4, with 8 bases identical to TRBD1. CDR1 and CDR2 (germline): LGHDT, YNNKEL (reference sequence). V gave up 4 bases and J gave up 8 bases; unmatched junction bases: 6. This CDR3 spans 14 amino acids. The DNA of the CDR3 is TGTGCCAGCAGCCCGGGACAGGTCTACGAAAAACTGTTTTTT. Residues: CASSPGQVYEKLFF.

In this sample, this clonotype turned up many times. The chain couples TRBV6-1 to TRBJ1-1; D not certain. Per germline, CDR1 MNHNS and CDR2 SASEGT. CDR3 length: 13 residues. Trimming took 3 bases from V and 0 from J, leaving 5 bases between them. Here the CDR3 DNA reads TGTGCCAGCAGTGACAAAATGAACACTGAAGCTTTCTTT. Its translation is CASSDKMNTEAFF.

About this clonotype: A clone one base away is much larger, so this may be a read error. The V and J genes are TRBV5-1 and TRBJ2-3, with D possibly being TRBD2 (6 bases). CDR3 size: 16 residues. The ends were cut back, 4 bases at V and 4 bases at J, with 19 bases in the middle. CDR1 is SGHRS, CDR2 YFSETQ, per germline. The CDR3 region has the DNA TGCGCCAGCAGCCCAAGGAGGGACTCATACTCAGATACGCAGTATTTT. Translation gives CASSPRRDSYSDTQYF.

This clonotype has at least ten counts. The J gene is TRBJ2-7, the V gene TRBV28; TRBD2 matches 10 bases. The CDR3 is made up of 13 amino acids. Germline loops: CDR1 MDHEN, CDR2 SYDVKM. After removal of 5 bases from V and 2 bases from J, the junction contained 0 bases not matched to a gene. DNA of the CDR3: TGTGCCAGCAGTGGGACTAGCGCCTACGAGCAGTACTTC. This translates into CASSGTSAYEQYF.

This clonotype has at least ten counts. The chain links TRBV15 to TRBJ2-5; D possibly corresponds to TRBD2 (5 bases). This CDR3 is 14 amino acids long. V lost 0 bases, J lost 4 bases, and 9 bases lay in between. Germline assignment: CDR1 LNHNV and CDR2 YYDKDF (reference sequence). CDR3 amino acids: CATSRDRGLETQYF. For the CDR3, the DNA is TGTGCCACCAGCAGAGATCGAGGGTTAGAGACCCAGTACTTC. Supplemented by reference TRBV15 and TRBJ2-5, the full variable domain reads DAMVIQNPRYQVTQFGKPVTLSCSQTLNHNVMYWYQQKSSQAPKLLFHYYDKDFNNEADTPDNFQSRRPNTSFCFLDIRSPGLGDTAMYLCATSRDRGLETQYFGPGTRLLVL.

This clonotype was picked up many times. The chain employs TRBV24-1 and TRBJ1-1; D not resolved. V lost 5 bases and J lost 4, with 10 bases in between. The germline gives CDR1 KGHDR, CDR2 SFDVKD. CDR3 size: 13 residues. The CDR3 spells CATSGRPPTEAFF. The CDR3 coding sequence is TGTGCCACCAGTGGCCGGCCCCCCACTGAAGCTTTCTTT.

The table lists this clonotype with many counts. As DNA, the CDR3 is TGCAGTGCTAGAAACGACAGGGTTTGGGGCTACACCTTC. Amino acids: CSARNDRVWGYTF. The chain is built from TRBV20-1 and TRBJ1-2, with TRBD1 identical over 7 bases. CDR3 length: 13 residues. The trim removed 2 bases at V and 8 bases at J, leaving 8 bases unmatched. Looked up from germline, CDR1 is DFQATT and CDR2 is SNEGSKA (reference sequence).

The chain uses TRBV20-1 and TRBJ2-7; 8 nucleotides match TRBD2. This CDR3 is built from 16 residues. CDR1 and CDR2 (germline): DFQATT, SNEGSKA (reference sequence). J was trimmed by 5 bases and V by 2 bases; bases with no gene match: 14. The chain's CDR3 is CSARSSGGREVNEQYF. CDR3 bases: TGCAGTGCTAGATCCTCCGGGGGGCGGGAGGTTAACGAGCAGTACTTC.

The chain recombines TRBV7-7 with TRBJ2-5; tentatively, D is TRBD1 (6 bases). Germline CDR1 reads SSHAT; CDR2 reads FNYEAQ (reference sequence). Trimming took off 1 base at V and 2 bases at J, with 26 bases between the two ends. CDR3 length equals 20 residues. The CDR3 reads CASSLGFSGFTPGEQETQYF. Written as DNA, the CDR3 is TGTGCCAGCAGCTTAGGGTTCAGCGGTTTTACCCCAGGGGAGCAAGAGACCCAGTACTTC.

A few counts support this clonotype. The V and J genes are TRBV28 and TRBJ2-2, with D possibly TRBD1 on 6 matching bases. The V end was cut by 6 bases, the J end by 0 bases, with 11 bases between. This CDR3 comprises 15 residues. Germline V lookup: CDR1 MDHEN, CDR2 SYDVKM. For the CDR3, the DNA is TGTGCCAGCAGGTCAGGACAGACGAACACCGGGGAGCTGTTTTTT. The encoded protein is CASRSGQTNTGELFF.

The chain carries TRBV18 and TRBJ2-5; either TRBD1 or TRBD2 may supply D (5 bases each). Trimming pared 3 bases from V and 4 bases from J, leaving 12 bases between. Germline V gene sequence: CDR1 KGHSH, CDR2 LQKENI. This CDR3 has 14 amino acids. CDR3 nucleotides: TGTGCCAGCTCACCGGTACCCGGGGCAGAGACCCAGTACTTC. Its translation is CASSPVPGAETQYF.

This clonotype was detected many times. The rearrangement joins TRBV12-3 or TRBV12-4 to TRBJ2-5, with D perhaps matching TRBD2 (5 bases). The CDR3 spans 14 residues. Trimming left V 5 bases short and J 3 bases short, with 13 bases between. CDR3 nucleotides: TGTGCCAGCAGTGGAGACTACCCGAAAGAGACCCAGTACTTC. Translating it yields CASSGDYPKETQYF.

This clonotype was observed at least ten times. This sequence joins TRBV12-3 or TRBV12-4 and TRBJ1-2, with no clear D. V lost 5 bases and J lost 4, with 8 bases in between. CDR3 length equals 12 residues. Here the CDR3 DNA reads TGTGCCAGCAGTCGGGCCATCTATGGCTACACCTTC. Translating gives CASSRAIYGYTF.

This clonotype was counted at least ten times. The chain uses TRBV20-1 and TRBJ1-1, with TRBD1 as a possible D gene (5 bases). Germline CDR1 and CDR2: DFQATT and SNEGSKA (reference sequence). The CDR3 length is 11 residues. Here the CDR3 DNA reads TGCAGCGGGACCCTCTTCACTGAAGCTTTCTTT. It encodes CSGTLFTEAFF.

Details on this clonotype: This sequence may be a read error, since a much larger clone differs from it by one base. This chain connects TRBV20-1 to TRBJ2-5; tentative D call: TRBD2 (6 bases). The CDR3 sequence is 12 residues long. CDR1 and CDR2 (germline): DFQATT, SNEGSKA (reference sequence). The CDR3 here is CSARGGDETHYF. For the CDR3, the DNA is TGCAGTGCTAGGGGGGGTGATGAGACCCACTACTTC.

As regards this clonotype: This may be a read error, as it is one base from a much larger clone. Lacking the conserved final phenylalanine or tryptophan, this CDR3 likely reflects a read error. The chain combines TRBV29-1 with TRBJ1-2, with D hard to call. In germline, CDR1 is SQVTM, CDR2 ANQGSEA. The CDR3 contains 11 residues. V lost 5 bases and J lost 4, with 8 bases in between. The DNA for the CDR3 is TGCAGCGTTCAACGAACCTATGGCTACACCATC. Its protein is CSVQRTYGYTI.